The T cell receptor (beta chain) described here comes from a study of neurological immune-mediated disorders. Overall study results and limits: Private repertoires in all groups were suggested by the absence of shared CDR3 amino acid sequences among expanded clones across subjects. Multiple sclerosis patients had less TCR clonal expansion than even healthy controls, unlike HTLV-1-associated myelopathy.

Synthesis of cDNA was performed by 5'RACE using 10-nucleotide random UMIs. TCRdb ran MiXCR on the 5' RACE reads and lists one entry per CDR3 protein. The sample consists of 48,000 or so distinct CDR3 sequences, 9% to 12% of them appearing once. In this sample, this clonotype turned up many times. Its antigen is currently unknown. Germline CDR1 reads MNHEY; CDR2 reads SVGEGT. The CDR3 contains 17 residues. Deletions cut 0 bases from V and 1 base from J, with 14 bases between. This receptor was identified in a woman aged 35 to 49 with HTLV-1-associated myelopathy (HAM/TSP). V and J are TRBV6-2 or TRBV6-3 and TRBJ2-3; no reliable D call. Sequenced material: PBMCs. The CDR3 DNA reads TGTGCCAGCAGTTACTCCGAGGACCACTGGGGCACAGATACGCAGTATTTT. Translating gives CASSYSEDHWGTDTQYF.